This TCR beta chain stems from a study of cytomegalovirus exposure and HLA in healthy donors (dated by TCRdb to 2016 to 2017). Some background on the complete study: In an earlier analysis of fewer than 750 of the donors, 276 Gb of sequence data and some 100 million unique TCR beta sequences from about 179 million T cells were reported. Rather than drawing on any new phenotypic data, the later analysis identified candidate immune exposures from TCR beta sequences and the way those sequences occurred across donors. Of the 300 to 450 genotyped donors, 81% were placed in the genetic ancestry cluster associated with self-reported Caucasian donors. An early release that covered some 630 HLA-typed donors contained approximately 290 gigabases of sequencing data and 85 million to 100 million unique TCR sequences. The number of donors typed differed by locus, with roughly 629-640 for A, B, C, DRB1 and DQB1, 522 for DQA1, about 610 for DPA1, and 450 to 480 for DPB1. To predict cytomegalovirus infection status, the study combined high-throughput TCR immunosequencing, statistical association of individual TCRs with disease status, and machine learning. A later genetic analysis took genome-wide SNP genotypes for about three fifths of the roughly 670 donors and used that subset as a discovery cohort. To decide whether each TCR beta V gene segment behaved as functional or pseudogenic, an earlier analysis of several hundred of the donors relied on high-throughput TCR beta sequencing. Besides the first cohort of some 670 subjects, a separate validation cohort made up of roughly 130 different subjects was used. Every repertoire in the discovery cohort had been generated on one and the same sequencing platform. Four or five DR-DQ haplotypes were handled as single units for association and clustering because linkage in the cohort was strong. A later analysis re-examined previously published TCR beta repertoires from 600 to 700 donors and added high-resolution HLA genotyping to investigate patterns of TCR occurrence. Donor age, sex, ethnicity and CMV serostatus were compiled together with the repertoire data. The study aimed to test whether signatures of past pathogen exposure could be identified by cataloging public T cell receptors. The T cell repertoires of 666 subjects were profiled by immunosequencing and related to cytomegalovirus serostatus. On average, roughly 250,000 unique TCR beta nucleotide sequences were sequenced per donor among some 430 genotyped donors of the cohort, with 15% to 20% of those sequences being non-productive. HLA typing covered class I and class II loci at four-digit resolution. What the study reported, not specific to this receptor: Correlated functional status among segregating V segments might be attributable to linkage disequilibrium, but an unknown experimental factor could not be ruled out. HLA typing was unavailable for some donors at each locus, so association tests used only the typed subset. A cluster of highly shared sequence variants was judged likely to represent a technical artifact of the sequencing pipeline. In a later analysis, TCR association rates were found to vary across HLA loci, with the most associated TCRs seen for DRB1 alleles and the fewest for HLA-C alleles. Cytomegalovirus status was reported to be diagnosed by the classifier with high specificity and sensitivity in both the original and validation cohorts. Strong co-occurrence of HLA alleles, especially DR and DQ, made assigning TCR associations to individual alleles difficult. Some IMGT-functional V segments, including TRBV6-2 and TRBV6-3, could not be distinguished by the 87-base-pair reads and were therefore excluded. An earlier analysis of 450 to 750 of the donors showed that most TCR beta V segments appeared in productive rearrangements either about 87% or about 30% of the time, which broadly matched IMGT annotations. In a later genetic analysis, fewer N-insertions in productive TCRs were reported among donors in an Asian-associated ancestry cluster than the 666-donor mean. At a false discovery rate of 0.05, a later analysis linked 16,951 TCR beta sequences to specific HLA alleles. The authors suggested that the approach could potentially be generalized to other disease states and immunological phenotypes. Three of the identified cytomegalovirus-associated TCR beta chains were confirmed in vitro to be specific for cytomegalovirus antigens. In a later genetic analysis, a missense DCLRE1C variant was associated with V-gene and J-gene trimming of TCR beta chains, and the association was replicated in an independent cohort. Compared with equally common non-associated chains, HLA-associated TCR beta chains in a later analysis were more clonally expanded and had lower generation probabilities. Across donors, most TCR sequences were observed very rarely, whereas some public TCRs were present in many individuals. The study gave a list of roughly 150 TCR beta chains associated with cytomegalovirus. A later analysis reported that several top co-occurrence clusters appeared linked to parvovirus B19, influenza, CMV and Epstein-Barr virus. A further reported finding was that TCR beta sequences accurately predicted the HLA-A and HLA-B alleles for most subjects in the first cohort. In a later analysis, most CMV-associated TCR beta chains were found to appear HLA-restricted, with HLA associations seemingly driven largely by CMV exposure. The presence/absence analyses assumed that sequencing depth was roughly uniform across donors, and that assumption may not be true. The only immune exposure information available for the cohort was CMV serostatus. Because counts were too low, roughly 18 rarely observed V segments, including chromosome 9 orphons, were left out of the earlier analysis of 500 to 750 of the donors. This cohort had only TCR beta chains sequenced, and the lack of alpha or paired-chain data limited which features could be detected.

Unmatched junction bases come to 0, with V trimmed by 3 bases and J by 0 bases. Via the germline V gene, CDR1 is SGDLS and CDR2 YYNGEE. The CDR3 covers 14 residues, taking in both the cysteine and the phenylalanine. The read is trimmed to its CDR3 DNA, 42 bases read in frame from base 1. The library was generated by the immunoSEQ multiplex PCR assay. For the multiplex PCR, a mixture combining 60 forward primers for TCR Vbeta segments and 13 reverse primers for TCR Jbeta segments was used. A multiplex PCR assay on genomic DNA amplified the CDR3 region of rearranged TCR beta genes. The Illumina HiSeq System was used to sequence the amplified TCR beta libraries as 87-base-pair reads. The authors' pipeline ran thus. A later analysis counted about 82 million unique TCR beta chains across the 550 to 750 repertoires, and around 9.9 million of these chains were shared by at least two donors. To remove PCR and sequencing errors, raw reads were error-corrected and collapsed into unique sequences using a nearest-neighbor algorithm that merged closely related sequences. Alignment of CDR3 sequences to IMGT reference sequences was used to assign V, D and J gene segments. For a sequence to be retained, at least a six-nucleotide match to both a V gene segment and a J gene segment was required. Rearrangements were called productive when the CDR3 lacked stop codons and stayed in frame with V and J; all others were non-productive. CDR3 was defined according to IMGT convention as the region running from the second conserved V-encoded cysteine to the conserved J-encoded phenylalanine. The earlier analysis of a few hundred of the donors excluded any sequence lacking an unambiguous match to a single V gene segment. In an earlier analysis of a few hundred of the donors, a V segment was called functional when productive rearrangements were above 56.7%, and segregating when the standard deviation between donors exceeded 5%. To diagnose cytomegalovirus status from the catalog of TCR beta chain sequences, a statistical classification framework was built. A later analysis assigned V and J genes by comparing TCR nucleotide sequences with IMGT/GENE-DB human TR gene sequences. The TCRdist pipeline was used in a later analysis to assign CDR3 sequences and most-parsimonious VDJ recombination scenarios. In a later analysis, every TCR beta chain was defined by the combination of its CDR3 amino acid sequence and its V-gene family, and reads without a unique V-gene family were dropped. In a later analysis, 450 to 600 highly shared, low-generation-probability nucleotide sequences were removed to address suspected cross-contamination and a sequencing artifact. In a later analysis, a clonal expansion index was calculated for each public chain from normalized within-repertoire ranks of inferred template counts. In a later analysis, generation probabilities were computed with a VDJ recombination model fitted to out-of-frame rearrangements, and the resulting probabilities were checked against IGoR. Hypergeometric tests were used in a later analysis to score TCR-TCR, TCR-HLA and TCR-CMV co-occurrence, with a repertoire-size bias correction applied to the TCR pairs. A later analysis estimated false discovery rates by permuting HLA or CMV assignments 20 times. In a later analysis, co-occurring TCRs were grouped using DBSCAN, and TCRdist sequence similarity was added for clustering within HLA-allele-positive subsets. Repertoires with fewer than 30,000 or more than 120,000 public chains were left out of co-occurrence clustering, as were about five repertoires with anomalous nucleotide sharing. TCRdb holds this immuneACCESS table with in-frame rearrangements only. Some clones are missing; in checked studies, unresolved V genes explain under half, and the rest has no known cause. V, J and clone size were drawn from that table, and D and trimming were deduced from the DNA. This sample is represented by approximately 80,000 clones; about 81% of them were singletons. The ten top clones hold roughly 4.2% of the sample.

About this clone itself: The antigen this receptor binds is unknown. No per-base quality is available; no much larger clone lies one base away.

The cohort consisted of fewer than 700 healthy bone marrow donors. At the time of sampling, every cohort member was nominally healthy, though immune exposures that went unrecorded were likely present. The donor was CMV seronegative and was included in the group of 352 seronegative cohort members. A peripheral blood sample was provided by each donor, and peripheral blood mononuclear cells were used for TCR beta sequencing. The Qiagen DNeasy Blood Extraction Kit was used to extract genomic DNA from the blood cell samples. The V and J genes are TRBV9 and TRBJ1-2, and 9 junctional nucleotides match TRBD1. The specimen was PBMCs. The source is a man in his fifties or sixties in good health and CMV-seronegative. The CDR3 sequence is CASSGTGANYGYTF. DNA sequence: TGTGCCAGCAGCGGGACAGGGGCTAACTATGGCTACACCTTC.